This T cell receptor (beta chain) was recorded in a study of blood T cells in healthy people across ages. The CDR3 runs 16 residues. Germline assignment: CDR1 WNHNN and CDR2 SYGVQD (reference sequence). V lost 4 bases, J lost 7 bases, and 20 bases lay in between. A second PCR of about 7 to 11 cycles used a sample-barcoded 5' primer and a J-beta primer mix. No fewer than 2.5 million CDR3-containing paired-end reads came from each sample. A single record per CDR3 protein comes from TCRdb applying MiXCR to the 5' RACE reads. The sample lists about 670,000 distinct CDR3 sequences; 40% to 45% were seen once.

This receptor was identified in a man at least 80 years old in good health. Material: blood. The chain carries TRBV10-1 and TRBJ2-1; TRBD2 is a possible D gene (6 bases). The CDR3 loop is CASSASTPAGANEQFF. Written as DNA, the CDR3 is TGCGCCAGCAGTGCTTCGACCCCAGCGGGTGCAAATGAGCAGTTCTTC.